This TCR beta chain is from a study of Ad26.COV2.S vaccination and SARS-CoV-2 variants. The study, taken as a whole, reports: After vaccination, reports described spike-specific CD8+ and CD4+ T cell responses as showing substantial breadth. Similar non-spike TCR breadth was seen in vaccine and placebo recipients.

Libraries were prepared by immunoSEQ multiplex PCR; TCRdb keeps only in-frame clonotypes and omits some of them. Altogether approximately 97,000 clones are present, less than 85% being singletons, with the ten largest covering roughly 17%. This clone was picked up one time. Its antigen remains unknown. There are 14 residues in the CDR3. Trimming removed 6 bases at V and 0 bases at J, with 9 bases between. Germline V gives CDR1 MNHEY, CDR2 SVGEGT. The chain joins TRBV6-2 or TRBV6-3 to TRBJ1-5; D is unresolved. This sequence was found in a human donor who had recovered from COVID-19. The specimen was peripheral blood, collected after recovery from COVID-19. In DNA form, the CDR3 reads TGTGCCAGCAGCCAGGCTAATAGCAATCAGCCCCAGCATTTT. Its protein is CASSQANSNQPQHF.